This T cell receptor (beta chain) is from a study of OX40 agonist ivuxolimab in advanced cancers. Study-wide background: Subjects had a mean age of about 60 years, with a range of about 23 to 85; just over 80% were male.

Drawing of blood for sampling happened at baseline, at cycle 4 day 1, and at cycle 7 day 1. Produced via immunoSEQ multiplex PCR; TCRdb's table is partial and in-frame only. The sample consists of fewer than 35,000 clones, 75% to 95% of them appearing once. Trimming at V came to 2 bases and at J to 7 bases, leaving 8 bases not matched to a gene. The germline CDR1 and CDR2 sequences are SGHKS and YYEKEE (reference sequence). The CDR3 is 15 amino acids. This sequence joins TRBV5-5 and TRBJ2-4; 8 positions agree with TRBD2. The receptor was derived from an adult with an advanced solid tumor such as melanoma, head and neck, liver or kidney cancer. This sample comprised CD4+ or CD8+ T cells sorted from blood, obtained in a trial of the OX40 agonist ivuxolimab. CDR3 in DNA: TGTGCCAGCAGCTTATCGGGAGGGCCTTTGAACATTCAGTACTTC. Its protein is CASSLSGGPLNIQYF.